This T cell receptor (beta chain) was profiled in a study of naive and memory T cell subsets. The SP2 primer and nested alpha and beta constant region primers amplified ligated cDNA in four rounds. A single record per CDR3 protein comes from TCRdb applying MiXCR to the 5' RACE reads. The table records roughly 56,000 distinct CDR3 sequences, roughly 7% of them present only once. TCR cDNA received a 3' ligated oligonucleotide that carried a UMI. Cells were not sorted; total RNA input targeted about 1 to 1000 ng. Germline V gene sequence: CDR1 WNHNN, CDR2 SYGVQD (reference sequence). The length of the CDR3 is 12 residues. V was shortened by 4 bases and J by 0 bases, with 4 bases between the two germline ends.

The source is a male donor in good health. This sequence joins TRBV10-1 and TRBJ2-7; D remains ambiguous. The CDR3 nucleotides read TGCGCCAGCAGTGCCAGCTCCTACGAGCAGTACTTC. It yields the protein CASSASSYEQYF.